One and the same sample provided the 4 T cell receptor beta chains below, sequenced in a study of circulating CD8 cells and anti-PD-1 response in melanoma. Four subsets defined by PD-1 and/or TIGIT were sorted from live CD3+CD8+TCRalphabeta+ cells. Each library started from around 14 ng of total RNA using the QIAseq Immune Repertoire TCR panel. TCRdb called the reads again in MiXCR, with one record for every CDR3 protein. The data hold about 440 distinct CDR3 sequences, with 16% observed a single time. Sequences were derived from CD8+ T cells from PBMCs, sampled at baseline or after one month of anti-PD-1 therapy (not recorded which). The receptor source for this set is a human donor with melanoma. The donor label of this sample is uncertain. Some clones in this sample may be carry-over from other donors' samples.

This clonotype was seen a few times. The chain joins TRBV7-9 to TRBJ2-3; D call uncertain. CDR3 length: 16 amino acids. V shed 5 bases and J shed 1 base, with 16 bases lying between them. Germline CDR1 is SEHNR and CDR2 is FQNEAQ (reference sequence). CDR3 amino acids: CASSTRTAPGTDTQYF. The CDR3 DNA reads as TGTGCCAGCAGCACCAGGACGGCTCCTGGCACAGATACGCAGTATTTT.

By proportion, this clonotype is hyperexpanded. This chain connects TRBV20-1 to TRBJ2-5; 15 bases align to TRBD2. The CDR3 covers 21 residues. Germline CDR1 reads DFQATT; CDR2 reads SNEGSKA (reference sequence). Trimming removed 4 bases from V and 3 bases from J; junction bases left unmatched: 21. CDR3 protein: CSATGLAGGLREFKMEETQYF. The CDR3 region has the DNA TGCAGTGCTACGGGACTAGCGGGGGGATTACGCGAGTTCAAAATGGAAGAGACCCAGTACTTC.

J is TRBJ2-7 and V is TRBV7-2; TRBD1 is a possible D gene (6 bases). Trimming removed 3 bases from V and 4 bases from J, with 10 bases in between. The germline CDR1 and CDR2 sequences are SGHTA and FQGNSA. This CDR3 region has 13 residues. DNA for the CDR3: TGTGCCAGCAGCTTTGGACAGAGTTACGAGCAGTACTTC. It is translated as CASSFGQSYEQYF.

This clonotype was recorded a few times. The V gene is TRBV19, the J gene TRBJ1-5, with D perhaps TRBD1 (5 bases). CDR1 and CDR2 from the germline V gene are LNHDA and SQIVND (reference sequence). Trimming removed 6 bases at V and 4 bases at J, with 13 bases between. The CDR3 spans 14 residues. The CDR3 nucleotides are TGTGCCAGTAGGGCAGGGAATGGGAATCAGCCCCAGCATTTT. Its protein is CASRAGNGNQPQHF.